The rows below give T cell receptor beta chains drawn from one sample of a study of CD4+ T cells in melanoma. The protocol was immunoSEQ multiplex PCR, while the TCRdb copy is restricted to in-frame clones and leaves out a portion. The sample lists more than 15,000 clones, 65% to 85% occurring once. The sample consisted of cells from a culture (not recorded whether cultured in vitro). The receptors here all came from a human donor with melanoma. The conserved cysteine and the conserved F or W are not part of the CDR3 here.

v_call: TRBV6-6
cdr3_length: 10
j_call: TRBJ2-7
cdr3_aa: ASRTSSYEQY

v_call: TRBV11-2
cdr3_length: 14
j_call: TRBJ1-6
cdr3_aa: ASSLVYRGLNSPLH

v_call: TRBV6-4
cdr3_length: 13
j_call: TRBJ1-5
cdr3_aa: ASSPREGGNQPQH

v_call: TRBV4-1
cdr3_length: 16
j_call: TRBJ2-3
cdr3_aa: ASSIRPSTGGPTDTQY

v_call: TRBV30
cdr3_length: 10
j_call: TRBJ2-5
cdr3_aa: AWSLAQETQY

v_call: TRBV5-8
cdr3_length: 9
j_call: TRBJ1-1
cdr3_aa: ASSSTGSAF

v_call: TRBV18
cdr3_length: 12
j_call: TRBJ1-2
cdr3_aa: ASSPLIREEGYT

v_call: TRBV18
cdr3_length: 14
j_call: TRBJ2-6
cdr3_aa: ASSSTRSSGANVLT

v_call: TRBV5-1
cdr3_length: 15
j_call: TRBJ2-2
cdr3_aa: ASSPDPSGGPTGELF

v_call: TRBV6-1
cdr3_length: 12
j_call: TRBJ1-2
cdr3_aa: ASRQRDSNYGYT

v_call: TRBV4-2
cdr3_length: 15
j_call: TRBJ2-5
cdr3_aa: ASSQGRGTGYQETQY

v_call: TRBV7-2
cdr3_length: 12
j_call: TRBJ2-7
cdr3_aa: ASSSTRQGHEQY

v_call: TRBV2
cdr3_length: 11
j_call: TRBJ2-3
cdr3_aa: ASSFHLRDTQY

v_call: TRBV9
cdr3_length: 12
j_call: TRBJ1-1
cdr3_aa: ASSVDTRNTEAF

v_call: TRBV5-1
cdr3_length: 13
j_call: TRBJ1-1
cdr3_aa: ASSLRSTVDTEAF

v_call: TRBV5-4
cdr3_length: 11
j_call: TRBJ1-6
cdr3_aa: ASSPPGGTPLH

v_call: TRBV7-8
cdr3_length: 13
j_call: TRBJ2-3
cdr3_aa: ASSPRVRSTDTQY

v_call: TRBV11-2
cdr3_length: 11
j_call: TRBJ1-2
cdr3_aa: ASSFSRHRSYT

v_call: TRBV18
cdr3_length: 13
j_call: TRBJ2-6
cdr3_aa: ASSLYGSGANVLT

v_call: TRBV5-1
cdr3_length: 13
j_call: TRBJ2-7
cdr3_aa: ASSPPEGGIGEQY

v_call: TRBV15
cdr3_length: 13
j_call: TRBJ1-1
cdr3_aa: ATSREPGGATEAF

v_call: TRBV7-3
cdr3_length: 14
j_call: TRBJ1-2
cdr3_aa: ASSATVGGSLGGYT

v_call: TRBV7-6
cdr3_length: 12
j_call: TRBJ2-1
cdr3_aa: ASSRGGSYNEQF

v_call: TRBV9
cdr3_length: 13
j_call: TRBJ2-5
cdr3_aa: ASSGSGWGQETQY

v_call: TRBV6-6
cdr3_length: 12
j_call: TRBJ1-1
cdr3_aa: ASSWGGLGTEAF

v_call: TRBV6-5
cdr3_length: 13
j_call: TRBJ1-2
cdr3_aa: ASSPYGQGSYGYT

v_call: TRBV4-1
cdr3_length: 12
j_call: TRBJ1-3
cdr3_aa: ASSPLWAGNTIY

v_call: TRBV2
cdr3_length: 14
j_call: TRBJ1-2
cdr3_aa: ASREGQGAINYGYT

v_call: TRBV5-1
cdr3_length: 13
j_call: TRBJ1-6
cdr3_aa: ASSLEGGVQSPLH

v_call: TRBV6-1
cdr3_length: 13
j_call: TRBJ1-2
cdr3_aa: ASRDPGQGNYGYT

v_call: TRBV15
cdr3_length: 14
j_call: TRBJ2-3
cdr3_aa: ATSTGLARTTDTQY

v_call: TRBV9
cdr3_length: 12
j_call: TRBJ1-2
cdr3_aa: ASSADRALGGYT

v_call: TRBV2
cdr3_length: 13
j_call: TRBJ2-3
cdr3_aa: ASRGSDQYTDTQY

v_call: TRBV5-1
cdr3_length: 13
j_call: TRBJ1-4
cdr3_aa: ASSLGQVRNEKLF

v_call: TRBV27
cdr3_length: 15
j_call: TRBJ1-1
cdr3_aa: ASGANRVLIGTGEAF

v_call: TRBV27
cdr3_length: 15
j_call: TRBJ1-5
cdr3_aa: ASSPTEVGYSNQPQH

v_call: TRBV4-1
cdr3_length: 13
j_call: TRBJ1-1
cdr3_aa: ASSQGLVLNTEAF

v_call: TRBV30
cdr3_length: 11
j_call: TRBJ1-5
cdr3_aa: AWSVNSNQPQH

v_call: TRBV27
cdr3_length: 12
j_call: TRBJ1-2
cdr3_aa: ASSTTGGGYGYT

v_call: TRBV6-1
cdr3_length: 13
j_call: TRBJ2-1
cdr3_aa: ASGGPGGRHNEQF

v_call: TRBV4-1
cdr3_length: 16
j_call: TRBJ1-2
cdr3_aa: ASSQDHIARGRGVGYT

v_call: TRBV5-1
cdr3_length: 14
j_call: TRBJ1-4
cdr3_aa: ASSPGDLAGYEKLF

v_call: TRBV30
cdr3_length: 15
j_call: TRBJ1-2
cdr3_aa: AWHLQGRRHQGYGYT